This T cell receptor (beta chain) was identified during a study of shared clonotypes between healthy human individuals. As for the study in general: The plates for each donor numbered three CD4 naive, three CD4 memory, two CD8 naive and one CD8 memory. The study, taken as a whole, reports: Relative to their counterparts shared across all four donors, non-shared clonotypes exhibited diminished generation probabilities.

None of the donors, who were healthy HIV-negative adults, had recently had acute infections or vaccinations. A note on this clone: Its target is unknown.

The ends were cut back, 11 bases at V and 2 bases at J, with 18 bases in the middle. The CDR3 runs 14 residues. CDR1 is MNHEY and CDR2 is SMNVEV in the germline V gene (reference sequence). Here immunoSEQ multiplex PCR was the method, and the copy in TCRdb shows in-frame clones only, minus some. The sample shows around 700,000 clones, 55% to 75% of them seen only once. The genes are TRBV27 and TRBJ1-1; D perhaps matches TRBD1 (5 bases). This clonotype was obtained from a woman aged 30 to 39 in good health. The sample consisted of memory CD4+ T cells sorted from blood. Subset denoted: CD45RA-negative fraction. The CDR3 protein is CACGAGRFNTEAFF. As DNA, the CDR3 is TGTGCCTGCGGGGCAGGGCGGTTTAACACTGAAGCTTTCTTT.